The entry below gives a single T cell receptor beta chain sequence along with its context. Its antigen is not known. Using immunoSEQ multiplex PCR, the repertoire was profiled, and TCRdb retains in-frame clones only, with some absent. The repertoire consists of about 89,000 clones, with roughly 86% occurring once and the leading ten covering about 1.8%. These data originate in a study of T cell repertoires and HLA-DP antigens. Germline V gene lookup returns CDR1 SGHNT and CDR2 YYREEE (reference sequence). The CDR3 runs 17 residues. Trimming cost V 5 bases and J 6 bases; bases outside gene matches: 17. Findings and caveats of the study: Responder cells were total CD4+ cells with a HeLa antigen-presenting system.

This receptor was taken from a man aged 50-59 years in good health and CMV-seronegative. The chain carries TRBV5-4 and TRBJ2-1, with 7 nucleotides matching TRBD2. The sequenced sample was CD4+ T cells from PBMCs. Here the CDR3 DNA reads TGTGCCAGCAGTCGATATAGCGGGCGAGGATTGGTCAATGAGCAGTTCTTC. Amino acid sequence: CASSRYSGRGLVNEQFF.